The sequence of this T cell receptor beta chain was determined in a study of vaccination effects on CD4 cells after COVID-19. Study at large: Vaccination followed sampling of two convalescent patients by 16 days and one week respectively. A few million PBMC were placed in each well, which was supplemented with approximately 9.7 IU/ml IL-2 and roughly 10 ug/ml peptides.

General study findings and limits: Most post-vaccine spike-reactive clones in convalescents were new, not infection-derived.

For this clone: The antigen is unknown.

Measured with immunoSEQ multiplex PCR; TCRdb has only the in-frame clones, and not every one. This table has approximately 47,000 clones, 76% appearing once. The culture ran for approximately 10 days, and then CD4+ T cells were isolated. By PCR, the person was confirmed to have had SARS-CoV-2 infection between March and December 2020. Looked up from germline, CDR1 is LNHDA and CDR2 is SQIVND (reference sequence). This CDR3 has 17 residues. V shed 4 bases and J 0 bases; nucleotides not matched to a gene: 9. The sample here was CD4+ T cells from PBMCs cultured without peptide, taken before COVID-19 vaccination. The genes are TRBV19 and TRBJ2-7; 10 nucleotides agree with TRBD1. The source is a human donor who had a prior SARS-CoV-2 infection. CDR3 sequence (DNA): TGTGCCAGTAGTACGAGCGGGACAGGGGCCATCTCCTACGAGCAGTACTTC. Encoded protein: CASSTSGTGAISYEQYF. Using reference TRBV19 and TRBJ2-7 for the parts outside the CDR3, the full variable domain is DGGITQSPKYLFRKEGQNVTLSCEQNLNHDAMYWYRQDPGQGLRLIYYSQIVNDFQKGDIAEGYSVSREKKESFPLTVTSAQKNPTAFYLCASSTSGTGAISYEQYFGPGTRLTVT.